This T cell receptor (beta chain) comes out of a study of cytomegalovirus exposure and HLA in healthy donors. This clone was counted once. Its antigen is unknown. The germline gives CDR1 SNHLY, CDR2 FYNNEI. The CDR3 runs to 14 residues. The PCR contained 60 Vbeta and 13 Jbeta primers. Sequencing used immunoSEQ multiplex PCR; TCRdb keeps in-frame clones, though not all of them. The sample lists around 150,000 clones, 80% occurring once. Study results and caveats: Other equally common chains were less clonally expanded than HLA-associated TCR beta chains, a later analysis showed.

V and J are TRBV2 and TRBJ2-5, with 10 nucleotides matching TRBD1. The J call may be incorrect, as the DNA end agrees better with TRBJ2-7. The TCR sequence derives from a man aged 18 to 35 in good health and CMV-seropositive. The sample comprised PBMCs. The CDR3 DNA is TGTGCCAGCAGTGTTAGGGACAGGGGTAGCGAGCAGTACTTC. Residues: CASSVRDRGSEQYF.